This T cell receptor beta chain came from a study of Graves' ophthalmopathy and Graves' hyperthyroidism. The TCR beta CDR3 regions underwent amplification from RNA transcripts. RT-PCR in the first round used HTBI primers; a second-round multiplex PCR followed. Each CDR3 protein is one row after TCRdb ran MiXCR on the multiplex PCR reads. The sample includes approximately 480,000 distinct CDR3 sequences, 13% to 15% of them seen just once. CDR1 is MNHNS and CDR2 is SASEGT in the germline V gene. The CDR3 has 13 amino acids. Trimming removed 4 bases from V and 6 bases from J; junction bases left unmatched: 4. In its sample, this clonotype was seen many times. The conserved phenylalanine or tryptophan normally closing the CDR3 is absent here, so this likely arose from a read error.

The receptor's source is a woman aged 25-40 years with Graves' ophthalmopathy. The sequenced sample was blood. This rearrangement joins TRBV6-1 to TRBJ2-7; 9 nucleotides line up with TRBD2. The CDR3 protein is CASSGAGGGEQYL. CDR3 DNA: TGTGCCAGCAGTGGAGCGGGGGGTGGCGAGCAGTACCTC.